This TCR beta chain is drawn from a study of beta chain features in type 1 diabetes. Notes on the study in general: Any PCR bias toward short templates would affect both groups alike. Across all four CD4+ subsets, people with type 1 diabetes showed modestly shorter TCRB CDR3s.

Isolated RNA was reverse transcribed in full, so expressed TCRB transcripts were sequenced. Repertoires were generated with immunoSEQ multiplex PCR, while TCRdb's copy carries only in-frame clones and drops some. The table shows approximately 150,000 clones, with 10% to 15% occurring only once. As regards this clone: Its target is unknown.

The V gene's germline CDR1 is SGHDN and CDR2 FVKESK. CDR3 length equals 12 residues. The germline V and J ends were trimmed by 1 base and 3 bases, with 4 bases remaining between them. There was one heparinised blood draw per donor, averaging about 100 mL. In all sorted populations, purity surpassed 95%. This rearrangement joins TRBV14 to TRBJ2-7; D gene uncertain. Sequenced: central memory CD4+ T cells from blood. The receptor comes from a man between 18 and 29 years old with type 1 diabetes. The CDR3 spells CASSQGNYEQYF. CDR3 in DNA: TGTGCCAGCAGCCAAGGAAACTACGAGCAGTACTTC.